Given below is one T cell receptor (beta chain) in context. Its target antigen remains unknown. Nothing much larger sits one base from this clone, and base qualities are not available. The CDR3 runs 13 amino acids, cysteine and phenylalanine included. The kept DNA is CDR3 alone, 39 bases in frame from the first base. CDR1 and CDR2 are drawn from the germline V gene (reference sequence): LNHDA, SQIVND. Trimming leaves V shorter by 8 bases and J shorter by 4 bases, with the junction holding 3 bases beyond the gene matches. The data are from a study of blood T cell repertoires in COVID-19 (TCRdb year 2020). About the study as a whole: Samples covering the acute and convalescent phases of COVID-19 were provided by collaborators in the United States, Italy and Spain. Subjects who had been exposed to COVID-19, were actively infected with it, or had recovered from it provided the deeply sampled blood TCRbeta repertoires that made up the dataset. Samples came from the ongoing ImmuneRACE study (first 160 participants) plus 1,254 subjects from 6 global collaborators. A freely available public database, intended as a resource for researchers studying the immune response to SARS-CoV-2, is where the repertoires were released. The material from the prospective study consisted of cDNA or gDNA derived from T cells, B-cell-depleted T cells, or PBMCs. A de-identified subject ID, COVID-19 status, age in years and sex were almost always included in the sample metadata. Where available, HLA class I and class II types were taken from metadata supplied by the sample provider and were not determined by assay-based typing. Overall study results and their limits: Clinical and demographic metadata were provided uncurated, with the amount varying by source and participant.

One collaborating source in Seattle enrolled patients during active infection and followed them longitudinally through the course of disease. Collaborating institutions collected whole blood in K2EDTA tubes following their own protocols. For TCRbeta analysis, collaborators shipped samples as frozen whole blood, isolated PBMCs, or DNA extracted from either of those sample types. TCRbeta CDR3 regions were amplified from genomic DNA using the immunoSEQ Assay, a bias-controlled multiplex PCR. The authors processed their data as follows. Nucleated cell counts per sample were estimated from amplification of reference gene primers within the assay. Sequence reads were collapsed and filtered to measure the absolute abundance of every unique TCRbeta CDR3 rearrangement. Productive Simpson clonality was computed per sample as the square root of Simpson's diversity index over productive rearrangements. What TCRdb holds here is the immuneACCESS table cut down to in-frame rearrangements. Part of the clones is not present; checked against another copy, under half of the missing clones reflect an unresolved V gene, and the others are unexplained. Clone size and the V and J calls come from that table; the DNA yielded D and trimming. The sample table records some 270,000 clones; more than 70% of these occur just once. The ten largest account for approximately 6% of the sample.

Sequencing was done on a sample of peripheral blood. This receptor was identified in a woman over 75 with COVID-19, enrolled during active disease. The V and J genes are TRBV19 and TRBJ2-5, and TRBD1 aligns with 11 junction nucleotides. The DNA sequence is TGTGCCAGTTCCGGGACAGGGGGAGAGACCCAGTACTTC. The encoded protein is CASSGTGGETQYF. When the CDR3 is completed using the reference TRBV19 and TRBJ2-5 genes on either side, the full variable domain is DGGITQSPKYLFRKEGQNVTLSCEQNLNHDAMYWYRQDPGQGLRLIYYSQIVNDFQKGDIAEGYSVSREKKESFPLTVTSAQKNPTAFYLCASSGTGGETQYFGPGTRLLVL.